This entry lists 25 T cell receptor beta chains sequenced from one sample in a study of identical twins. TCRdb re-analysed the 5' RACE reads in MiXCR, keeping a single row per CDR3 protein. Of hundreds of thousands of distinct CDR3 sequences in the sample, less than 7% were seen once. The material sequenced was naive T cells sorted from blood. The receptor source for this set is a man aged 18 to 35 in good health.

This clonotype was observed a single time. The V gene is TRBV6-5, the J gene TRBJ2-3, with D perhaps given as TRBD1 or TRBD2 (5 bases each). This CDR3 has 15 residues. The germline gives CDR1 MNHEY, CDR2 SVGAGI. Deletions cut 2 bases from V and 0 bases from J, with 9 bases between. The CDR3, as DNA: TGTGCCAGCAGTTACGACTGGGACAGCACAGATACGCAGTATTTT. Translating it yields CASSYDWDSTDTQYF.

In its sample, this clonotype was seen a few times. This chain joins TRBV7-2 and TRBJ1-1, with D possibly matching TRBD1 (6 bases). V lost 1 base and J lost 6, with 12 bases in between. The CDR3 has 14 residues. Germline CDR1 and CDR2: SGHTA and FQGNSA. The CDR3 spells CASSLDREDPEAFF. Here the CDR3 DNA reads TGTGCCAGCAGCTTAGACAGGGAAGACCCTGAAGCTTTCTTT.

This clonotype was recorded at least ten times. The J gene is TRBJ2-2, the V gene TRBV5-1; no reliable D call. Germline-derived CDR1 and CDR2 are SGHRS and YFSETQ. The CDR3 has 16 amino acids. V dropped 0 bases and J dropped 0 bases, with 9 bases sitting between them. For the CDR3, the DNA is TGCGCCAGCAGCTTGGGCGGCAACTCGAACACCGGGGAGCTGTTTTTT. Translation gives CASSLGGNSNTGELFF.

This clonotype has ten or more counts. The rearrangement joins TRBV10-3 to TRBJ2-2, with a tentative D call TRBD2 (5 bases). The CDR3 is 16 residues long. Trimming cost V 0 bases and J 1 base, with 9 bases left between them. Germline V gene lookup returns CDR1 ENHRY and CDR2 SYGVKD. The CDR3 protein is CAISESPSRNTGELFF. CDR3 DNA sequence: TGTGCCATCAGTGAGTCGCCTAGCAGGAACACCGGGGAGCTGTTTTTT.

This chain links TRBV5-1 with TRBJ2-2; D ambiguous. V dropped 0 bases and J dropped 6 bases, with 6 bases sitting between them. This CDR3 spans 13 amino acids. The germline gives CDR1 SGHRS, CDR2 YFSETQ. CDR3 nucleotide sequence: TGCGCCAGCAGCTTGGGGTATTCCGGGGAGCTGTTTTTT. This translates into CASSLGYSGELFF.

This clonotype was detected a few times. This chain joins TRBV29-1 and TRBJ2-1; D gene uncertain. V gave up 3 bases and J gave up 0 bases, with 9 bases separating them. CDR1 and CDR2 (germline): SQVTM, ANQGSEA. CDR3 size: 14 residues. The CDR3, as DNA: TGCAGCGTTGAGGGCGACAACTCCTACAATGAGCAGTTCTTC. It yields the protein CSVEGDNSYNEQFF.

This clonotype was observed at least ten times. This sequence joins TRBV11-2 and TRBJ2-1; tentative D call: TRBD2 (5 bases). V gave up 4 bases and J gave up 5 bases, with 15 bases separating them. Germline CDR1 reads SGHAT; CDR2 reads FQNNGV. CDR3 length: 15 residues. CDR3 coding DNA: TGTGCCAGCAGCTCCCCTGAGCGGAGACACAATGAGCAGTTCTTC. Its protein is CASSSPERRHNEQFF.

The chain couples TRBV15 to TRBJ1-1, with D perhaps TRBD1 (6 bases). Germline CDR1 is LNHNV and CDR2 is YYDKDF (reference sequence). The CDR3 has 14 amino acids. Trimming cost V 5 bases and J 10 bases, with 20 bases left between them. The CDR3 loop reads CATSSDLGQSRAFF. CDR3 nucleotides: TGTGCCACCAGCTCAGACCTTGGACAGTCGAGAGCTTTCTTT.

This clonotype appeared a few times. V is TRBV27 and J is TRBJ2-4, with TRBD1 identical over 10 bases. Germline CDR1 and CDR2: MNHEY and SMNVEV (reference sequence). J lost 4 bases, V lost 5 bases, and 5 bases had no gene match. The CDR3 has 15 amino acids. The CDR3 DNA reads TGTGCCAGCAGTGGTGACAGGGGGCCAAAAAACATTCAGTACTTC. It translates to CASSGDRGPKNIQYF.

V and J are TRBV6-2 or TRBV6-3 and TRBJ2-6; TRBD1 is a possible D gene (5 bases). CDR1 is MNHEY and CDR2 is SVGEGT in the germline V gene. V was cut by 0 bases and J by 0 bases, with 9 bases left in between. The CDR3 runs to 17 residues. The DNA of the CDR3 is TGTGCCAGCAGTTACTCGGTAGGACACTCTGGGGCCAACGTCCTGACTTTC. As protein: CASSYSVGHSGANVLTF.

At least ten counts were recorded for this clonotype. J is TRBJ2-2 and V is TRBV20-1, with D perhaps matching TRBD2 (6 bases). The CDR3 runs 15 residues. The V and J ends lost 6 bases and 1 base respectively, with 15 bases between them. Germline V CDR1 and CDR2: DFQATT, SNEGSKA (reference sequence). The CDR3 DNA sequence: TGCAGTGCCCGAGTGGGGGGAGGGAACACCGGGGAGCTGTTTTTT. It encodes CSARVGGGNTGELFF.

The chain uses TRBV4-3 and TRBJ2-7; 8 nucleotides agree with TRBD2. Germline loops: CDR1 LGHNA, CDR2 YSLEER. The CDR3 contains 13 residues. The trim removed 2 bases at V and 8 bases at J, leaving 5 bases unmatched. The CDR3 DNA is TGCGCCAGCAGCCAAATAGCGGGGAGTAAGCAGTACTTC. Encoded protein: CASSQIAGSKQYF.

This clonotype was counted only a few times. The V call is TRBV10-3, the J call TRBJ2-2; 9 nucleotides agree with TRBD1. The CDR3 runs to 16 residues. Germline V lookup: CDR1 ENHRY, CDR2 SYGVKD. The J segment lost 6 bases and the V segment lost 2 bases, leaving 7 bases of the junction unmatched. CDR3 DNA sequence: TGTGCCATCAGTGAGGGGGGACAGGGAAACGCCGGGGAGCTGTTTTTT. The encoded protein is CAISEGGQGNAGELFF.

This clonotype was observed many times. The rearrangement links TRBV5-6 to TRBJ2-2, with 7 bases aligning to TRBD1. Germline V lookup: CDR1 SGHDT, CDR2 YYEEEE. V trimming: 3 bases; J trimming: 3 bases; junction bases outside the gene matches: 5. This CDR3 spans 15 amino acids. CDR3 sequence (DNA): TGTGCCAGCAGCTGGGGACAGTATCACACCGGGGAGCTGTTTTTT. Translating gives CASSWGQYHTGELFF.

This clonotype has at least ten counts. V and J are TRBV7-2 and TRBJ2-5, with D hard to call. The CDR3 has 13 amino acids. V was pared by 2 bases and J by 3 bases, with 7 bases between. The V gene's germline CDR1 is SGHTA and CDR2 FQGNSA. The CDR3: CASSLYPEETQYF. The CDR3 DNA reads as TGTGCCAGCAGCTTATATCCCGAAGAGACCCAGTACTTC.

Many counts were recorded for this clonotype. V gene TRBV6-1 combines with J gene TRBJ2-5, with a possible D match to TRBD2 (6 bases). The germline gives CDR1 MNHNS, CDR2 SASEGT. There are 15 residues in the CDR3. V lost 6 bases, J lost 2 bases, and 16 bases lay in between. This CDR3 reads CASRNRDSLQETQYF. The CDR3 DNA reads TGTGCCAGCAGAAACCGGGACTCTCTGCAAGAGACCCAGTACTTC.

The chain uses TRBV19 and TRBJ2-3, with 8 bases aligning to TRBD2. CDR3 length equals 16 residues. CDR1 LNHDA and CDR2 SQIVND come from the germline V gene (reference sequence). V shed 5 bases, J shed 3 bases, and the junction held 10 bases outside the gene matches. CDR3 in DNA: TGTGCCAGTAGTCCCCGGGAGGGTGATTGGACAGATACGCAGTATTTT. This translates into CASSPREGDWTDTQYF.

This clonotype showed up just a few times. V and J are TRBV20-1 and TRBJ2-2; D may match TRBD1 or TRBD2 (5 bases each). The germline gives CDR1 DFQATT, CDR2 SNEGSKA (reference sequence). Trimming removed 3 bases at V and 6 bases at J, with 8 bases between. The CDR3 covers 12 residues. The CDR3 DNA is TGCAGTGCTAGTATGGGGGCCGGGGAGCTGTTTTTT. Residues: CSASMGAGELFF.

Comment on this clonotype: An end of the junction differs from the germline gene, which may be a read error. The J gene is TRBJ2-5, the V gene TRBV4-1, with 9 bases that match TRBD2. The CDR3 covers 17 residues. Germline-derived CDR1 and CDR2 are MGHRA and YSYEKL. CDR3 amino acids: CASGQRSGVAGGATQYF. The CDR3 DNA reads TGCGCCAGCGGCCAAAGAAGTGGGGTTGCGGGAGGGGCGACCCAGTACTTC.

This clonotype has a count of ten or more. The V gene is TRBV12-3 or TRBV12-4, the J gene TRBJ2-1, with D tentatively TRBD2 (5 bases). This CDR3 comprises 11 residues. The ends were cut back, 4 bases at V and 13 bases at J, with 11 bases in the middle. The CDR3: CASSSRDFQFF. The CDR3 DNA is TGTGCCAGCAGTTCCCGGGATTTCCAGTTCTTC.

This clonotype showed up just a few times. Mismatch with germline at one junction end may stem from a read error. The chain couples TRBV7-2 to TRBJ1-2; 9 bases fit TRBD1. The germline CDR1 and CDR2 sequences are SGHTA and FQGNSA. CDR3 length equals 14 residues. CDR3 sequence: CASNLQGANYGYTF. CDR3 in DNA: TGTGCCAGCAACTTACAGGGGGCCAACTATGGCTACACCTTC.

The chain has TRBV24-1 and TRBJ1-1; 7 nucleotides agree with TRBD1. Germline lookup yields CDR1 KGHDR and CDR2 SFDVKD. This CDR3 is 14 amino acids long. The V gene end was trimmed by 7 bases and the J gene end by 0 bases; junction bases not matched to a gene: 4. The CDR3 loop reads CATRDTGVNTEAFF. The CDR3 DNA sequence: TGTGCCACCAGGGATACAGGGGTGAACACTGAAGCTTTCTTT.

This clonotype was found many times. The chain couples TRBV7-9 to TRBJ2-1; a possible D gene is TRBD1 (6 bases). CDR1 is SEHNR and CDR2 is FQNEAQ in the germline V gene (reference sequence). There are 13 residues in the CDR3. V was cut by 6 bases and J by 5 bases, with 11 bases left in between. DNA for the CDR3: TGTGCCAGCAGAGTTAGACAGGACAATGAGCAGTTCTTC. It specifies CASRVRQDNEQFF. The whole variable domain, filled in from reference TRBV7-9 and TRBJ2-1, reads DTGVSQNPRHKITKRGQNVTFRCDPISEHNRLYWYRQTLGQGPEFLTYFQNEAQLEKSRLLSDRFSAERPKGSFSTLEIQRTEQGDSAMYLCASRVRQDNEQFFGPGTRLTVL.

This clonotype was detected only a few times. The chain links TRBV9 to TRBJ2-7; D is undetermined. CDR1 is SGDLS, CDR2 YYNGEE, per germline. The CDR3 totals 14 residues. V was trimmed by 1 base and J by 2 bases, leaving 10 bases between them. The CDR3 region has the DNA TGTGCCAGCAGCGTAACCGGGTCCCCCTACGAGCAGTACTTC. This gives the protein CASSVTGSPYEQYF.

Ten or more counts support this clonotype. The chain combines TRBV7-2 with TRBJ2-3; the D is unclear. Per the germline V gene, CDR1 is SGHTA and CDR2 is FQGNSA. Trimming removed 7 bases from V and 0 bases from J, with 11 bases in between. The CDR3 runs 14 residues. The CDR3 is CASTVRSSTDTQYF. For the CDR3, the DNA is TGTGCCAGCACCGTACGGTCCAGCACAGATACGCAGTATTTT.